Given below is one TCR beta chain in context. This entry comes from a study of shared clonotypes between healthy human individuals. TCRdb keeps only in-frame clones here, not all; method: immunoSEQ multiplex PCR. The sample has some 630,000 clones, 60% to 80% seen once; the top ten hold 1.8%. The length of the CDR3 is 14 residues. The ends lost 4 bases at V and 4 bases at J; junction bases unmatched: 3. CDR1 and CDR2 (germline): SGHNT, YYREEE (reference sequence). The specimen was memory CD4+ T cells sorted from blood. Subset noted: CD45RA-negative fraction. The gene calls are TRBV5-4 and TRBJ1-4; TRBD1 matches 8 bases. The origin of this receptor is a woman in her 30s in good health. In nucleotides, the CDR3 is TGTGCCAGCAGCACGGGACAGGATAATGAAAAACTGTTTTTT. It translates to CASSTGQDNEKLFF. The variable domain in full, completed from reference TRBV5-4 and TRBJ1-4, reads ETGVTQSPTHLIKTRGQQVTLRCSSQSGHNTVSWYQQALGQGPQFIFQYYREEENGRGNFPPRFSGLQFPNYSSELNVNALELDDSALYLCASSTGQDNEKLFFGSGTQLSVL.